One T cell receptor (beta chain) is described in this entry. As yet, its antigen is unknown. The record originates from a study of chemoradiotherapy in HPV16-positive cancers. Overall study context: A couple of HPV16-positive patients' cells yielded candidate HPV-specific clones and common motifs.

Repertoires were generated with immunoSEQ multiplex PCR, while TCRdb's copy carries only in-frame clones and drops some. The sample has some 16,000 clones; 75% to 80% are singletons. The V and J ends lost 2 bases and 8 bases respectively, with 12 bases between them. The CDR3 is 13 residues long. The germline V gene encodes CDR1 SGHTA and CDR2 FQGTGA. Repertoires were sampled repeatedly during chemoradiotherapy. Overall study results and limits: HPV-specific T cells were functionally defined from only a couple of HPV16-positive patients. Candidate HPV-specific clones and E7-related TCR motifs grew in tumor during treatment.

The chain is built from TRBV7-3 and TRBJ1-2, with D possibly TRBD1 on 5 matching bases. This clonotype was sampled from a human donor with HPV-associated anogenital cancer. Sample acquisition took place from a patient who underwent chemoradiotherapy. DNA for the CDR3: TGTGCCAGCAGCTTACGGCAGGGTTCGGGCTACACCTTC. It translates to CASSLRQGSGYTF.